This passage covers 28 T cell receptor beta chains from one sample sequenced in a study of tumor-infiltrating lymphocytes in primary liver carcinoma. The authors made TCR beta cDNA from approximately 490 ng total RNA with a constant-region primer. Three-round nested multiplex PCR performed with slightly modified ARM-PCR produced the TCR beta libraries. A C-beta reverse primer and TRBV1-TRBV30 forward primers served in each of the first two PCR rounds, at ten to eleven cycles apiece. TCRdb independently ran MiXCR on the multiplex PCR reads; one entry per CDR3 protein. The sample has about 100,000 distinct CDR3 sequences; around two thirds are singletons. Between about 17 and 34 mg of unsorted bulk tissue served as the source from which RNA and DNA were co-extracted. Sequences were obtained from liver tumor tissue from sampling region 2. The subset denotes: tumor region T2, inferior pole. Source of these receptors: an older woman with primary liver carcinoma and hepatitis B virus infection.

This chain links TRBV5-1 with TRBJ2-6; D possibly corresponds to TRBD2 (6 bases). V lost 0 bases and J 0 bases, leaving 16 bases between the germline ends. The V gene's germline CDR1 is SGHRS and CDR2 YFSETQ. The CDR3 spans 19 residues. CDR3 DNA sequence: TGCGCCAGCAGCTTGGGTCTCGGGGGATGGAGCTCTGGGGCCAACGTCCTGACTTTC. This encodes CASSLGLGGWSSGANVLTF.

This clonotype was recorded many times. This sequence joins TRBV28 and TRBJ2-2; 9 nucleotides match TRBD1. The V gene's germline CDR1 is MDHEN and CDR2 SYDVKM. The CDR3 is 15 residues long. J gave up 6 bases and V 4 bases, and 6 bases lay outside the gene matches. As DNA, the CDR3 is TGTGCCAGCAGTTACCGGGACAGGGTCTCCGGGGAGCTGTTTTTT. It yields the protein CASSYRDRVSGELFF.

Details on this clonotype: Since no conserved phenylalanine or tryptophan closes the CDR3, a read error is the likely cause. The limits of the CDR3 on the DNA are not certain, so only TCRdb's listed CDR3 is given. CDR3 in amino acids: CASSLRPGQRFYNERFL. V is TRBV11-2 and J is TRBJ2-1; TRBD1, the D gene given by the table, was not confirmed from the DNA. Germline V CDR1 and CDR2: SGHAT, FQNNGV. The CDR3 totals 17 residues, both ends included.

As regards this clonotype: Sequence at one end of the junction differs from germline and may be a read error. This chain joins TRBV11-2 and TRBJ2-7; 7 bases agree with TRBD1. This CDR3 spans 15 amino acids. CDR1 is SGHAT and CDR2 is FQNNGV in the germline V gene. In DNA, the CDR3 is TGTGTCAGCAGCTTAGTGGGACAGCCCTCCTACGAGCAGCACTTC. It yields the protein CVSSLVGQPSYEQHF.

This clonotype was counted once. The junction departs from the called germline gene at one end, perhaps through a read error. The rearrangement joins TRBV29-1 to TRBJ2-1; 7 nucleotides line up with TRBD2. The germline CDR1 and CDR2 sequences are SQVTM and ANQGSEA. The CDR3 runs 14 residues. This CDR3 is CSGKRGNSCNEQFF. CDR3 coding DNA: TGCAGCGGCAAGCGGGGCAATTCCTGCAATGAGCAGTTCTTC.

This clonotype has ten or more counts. The chain uses TRBV29-1 and TRBJ1-1, with D tentatively TRBD1 (5 bases). There are 13 residues in the CDR3. V lost 8 bases and J 0 bases, leaving 13 bases between the germline ends. The germline V gene has CDR1 SQVTM and CDR2 ANQGSEA. Here the CDR3 DNA reads TGCAGCACGAACCAGGGCATGAACACTGAAGCTTTCTTT. This codes for CSTNQGMNTEAFF.

This clonotype was seen ten or more times. J is TRBJ2-1 and V is TRBV4-1; 7 nucleotides align to TRBD2. The CDR3 length is 19 residues. The junction had 12 bases not matched to a gene; V was cut back by 1 base and J by 0 bases. CDR1 is MGHRA and CDR2 is YSYEKL in the germline V gene. The CDR3 DNA sequence: TGCGCCAGCAGCCAAGTAGGAGCGGGATCAGTTAGCTCCTACAATGAGCAGTTCTTC. Protein sequence: CASSQVGAGSVSSYNEQFF.

Concerning this clonotype itself: This may stem from a read error, because a much larger clone lies one nucleotide away. The chain carries TRBV19 and TRBJ2-1, with unresolved D. The CDR3 is 13 amino acids. CDR1 is LNHDA, CDR2 SQIVND, per germline (reference sequence). In nucleotides, the CDR3 is TGTGCCAGTAGTATAGTCTCCTTCAATGAGCAGTTCTTC. Translation: CASSIVSFNEQFF.

For this clonotype: One end of the junction does not line up with germline, which may come from a read error. This chain links TRBV11-3 with TRBJ2-3; D may be TRBD2 (5 bases). The V gene's germline CDR1 is SGHNT and CDR2 YENEEA. The CDR3 runs to 15 residues. The CDR3 nucleotides read TGTACCAGCAGCCTCGGACTTAGTGGCACAGACACGCAGTATTTT. Its translation is CTSSLGLSGTDTQYF.

As regards this clonotype: An end of the junction differs from the germline gene, which may be a read error. The chain uses TRBV6-6 and TRBJ2-5, with D tentatively TRBD1 (6 bases). CDR1 and CDR2 (germline): MNHNY, SVGAGI (reference sequence). The CDR3 loop spans 17 amino acids. CDR3 amino acids: CATSYPTYRAPQETQYF. CDR3 DNA: TGTGCCACCAGTTACCCGACCTACAGGGCTCCCCAAGAGACCCAGTACTTC.

The rearrangement uses TRBV13 and TRBJ2-7; the D is unclear. The CDR3 runs 12 residues. Trimming cost V 4 bases and J 6 bases, with 10 bases left between them. In germline, CDR1 is PRHDT, CDR2 FYEKMQ (reference sequence). The CDR3 reads CASSSTPGEQYF. CDR3 nucleotide sequence: TGTGCCAGCAGCTCAACCCCCGGCGAGCAGTACTTC.

In its sample, this clonotype was seen many times. The chain combines TRBV10-3 with TRBJ2-1; 7 bases align to TRBD2. Losses at the gene ends were 6 bases for V and 7 bases for J; bases not matched to a gene: 9. CDR1 is ENHRY and CDR2 is SYGVKD in the germline V gene. The CDR3 runs to 14 residues. CDR3 DNA sequence: TGTGCCATCAGAGAGAGCGGGATTTGGAATGAGCAGTTCTTC. It is translated as CAIRESGIWNEQFF.

Details on this clonotype: Since a much larger clone is just one base distant, this may be a read error. V is TRBV30 and J is TRBJ1-1; a possible D gene is TRBD1 (5 bases). The ends were cut back, 1 base at V and 1 base at J, with 16 bases in the middle. Germline lookup yields CDR1 GTSNPN and CDR2 SVGIG (reference sequence). The CDR3 spans 16 residues. The CDR3 sequence is CAWSASGAGKNTEAFF. In DNA form, the CDR3 reads TGTGCCTGGAGTGCGAGTGGGGCAGGTAAGAACACTGAAGCTTTCTTT.

The DNA for the CDR3 is TGCGCCAGCAGCTCCCCATCCACCACTGAAGCTTTCTTT. Amino acids: CASSSPSTTEAFF. The gene calls are TRBV5-1 and TRBJ1-1; D gene uncertain. The germline V gene encodes CDR1 SGHRS and CDR2 YFSETQ. Trimming shortened V by 3 bases and J by 4 bases, and 10 bases separated the two germline ends. This CDR3 is 13 amino acids long.

This clonotype occurred once. The final CDR3 position lacks the conserved phenylalanine or tryptophan, pointing to a likely read error. V is TRBV11-2 and J is TRBJ2-1; D is tentatively TRBD1 or TRBD2 (9 bases each). CDR1 and CDR2 from the germline V gene are SGHAT and FQNNGV. The CDR3 loop spans 15 amino acids. CDR3 bases: TGCGCCAGCAGCGGGGGGACAGGGATGTACAATGAGCAGTTCTTA. Its protein is CASSGGTGMYNEQFL.

Worth noting for this clonotype: This clone may be a read error of a much larger clone one base away. This chain uses TRBV13 with TRBJ1-5, with D unclear. Germline V CDR1 and CDR2: PRHDT, FYEKMQ (reference sequence). Trimming left V 8 bases short and J 3 bases short, with 8 bases between. This CDR3 comprises 12 residues. In nucleotides, the CDR3 is TGTGCCAGCGGCCTTCACAATCAGCCCCAGCATTTT. Translated, it gives CASGLHNQPQHF.

The sample holds many counts of this clonotype. The chain is built from TRBV6-5 and TRBJ1-2, with a weak D call TRBD1 (6 bases). V was shortened by 8 bases and J by 6 bases, with 10 bases between the two germline ends. The CDR3 sequence is 11 residues long. Germline assignment: CDR1 MNHEY and CDR2 SVGAGI. CDR3 in amino acids: CASSNRDGYTF. DNA for the CDR3: TGTGCCAGCTCCAACAGGGATGGCTACACCTTC.

This clonotype was detected once. Just one base apart from a much larger clone, this may be a read error. V gene TRBV14 combines with J gene TRBJ2-3, with a tentative D call TRBD2 (5 bases). Germline loops: CDR1 SGHDN, CDR2 FVKESK. CDR3 length equals 15 residues. This CDR3 reads CASSQVRGWPDMQYF. The DNA of the CDR3 is TGTGCCAGCAGCCAAGTCCGGGGATGGCCAGATATGCAGTATTTT.

This clonotype has at least ten counts. This chain links TRBV6-6 with TRBJ2-1, with TRBD2 as a possible D gene (5 bases). Between the trimmed V and J ends, which lost 7 bases and 6 bases, there was a span of 16 bases. CDR3 size: 14 residues. Germline V gene lookup returns CDR1 MNHNY and CDR2 SVGAGI (reference sequence). The CDR3 DNA sequence: TGTGCCAGCAAGGAGCGGATACCTCTCAATGAGCAGTTCTTC. Translation gives CASKERIPLNEQFF.

The CDR3 DNA sequence: TGTGCCACCAGTGATTCCGGTCCGGGACTCTATGGCTACACCTTC. The encoded protein is CATSDSGPGLYGYTF. The chain joins TRBV24-1 to TRBJ1-2, with TRBD1 as a possible D gene (5 bases). Germline CDR1 KGHDR, CDR2 SFDVKD. Trimming left V 2 bases short and J 4 bases short, with 13 bases between. The CDR3 has 15 residues.

Comment on this clonotype: At one boundary the junction diverges from the germline segment, which might be a read error. V usage is TRBV11-3 and J usage is TRBJ2-7; 7 nucleotides align to TRBD1. Germline lookup yields CDR1 SGHNT and CDR2 YENEEA. The CDR3 loop spans 15 amino acids. The CDR3 nucleotides are TGTACCAGTAGCATCCAGACGGGACAGTACTACGAGCAGTACTTC. Amino acid sequence: CTSSIQTGQYYEQYF.

There are many counts of this clonotype. The rearrangement links TRBV4-2 to TRBJ1-4, with TRBD1 identical over 12 bases. CDR1 is LGHNA and CDR2 is YNFKEQ in the germline V gene. Trimming cost V 1 base and J 10 bases; bases outside gene matches: 4. The CDR3 spans 15 residues. CDR3 in amino acids: CASSQGDRGRGKLFF. CDR3 nucleotides: TGTGCCAGCAGCCAAGGGGACAGGGGGCGAGGAAAACTGTTTTTT.

This clonotype has a handful of counts. Being one base from a much bigger clone, this may be a read error. This chain links TRBV12-3 or TRBV12-4 with TRBJ2-2; D is unresolved. This CDR3 region has 13 residues. V was pared by 3 bases and J by 7 bases, with 9 bases between. The CDR3 is CASSLTDIGELFF. CDR3 nucleotides: TGTGCCAGCAGTTTGACCGACATCGGGGAGCTGTTTTTT.

To note about this clonotype: Compared with germline, one end of the junction differs, possibly owing to a read error. V and J are TRBV5-1 and TRBJ1-1, with TRBD1 identical over 8 bases. Per the germline V gene, CDR1 is SGHRS and CDR2 is YFSETQ. The CDR3 is made up of 15 amino acids. CDR3 region: CASSLEATGVTEDFF. The CDR3 region has the DNA TGCGCCAGCAGCTTGGAAGCGACAGGGGTAACTGAAGATTTCTTT. The variable domain in full, with the rest retrieved from reference TRBV5-1 and TRBJ1-1, is KAGVTQTPRYLIKTRGQQVTLSCSPISGHRSVSWYQQTPGQGLQFLFEYFSETQRNKGNFPGRFSGRQFSNSRSEMNVSTLELGDSALYLCASSLEATGVTEDFFGQGTRLTVV.

Worth noting for this clonotype: Being one base from a much bigger clone, this may be a read error. The genes are TRBV5-1 and TRBJ1-1; possibly TRBD1 for D (6 bases). Germline CDR1 SGHRS, CDR2 YFSETQ. The CDR3 covers 13 residues. CDR3 residues: CASSSDRNTGAFF. The CDR3 region has the DNA TGCGCCAGCAGCTCAGACAGGAACACTGGAGCTTTCTTT.

Turning to this clonotype: A read error may explain this, as a much larger clone is one base away. The chain links TRBV5-6 to TRBJ1-2, with D unclear. CDR1 SGHDT and CDR2 YYEEEE come from the germline V gene. This CDR3 has 13 amino acids. The CDR3 DNA is TGTGTCAGCAGCCGGTCCAGACGCAGTGGCTACACCTTC. Its translation: CVSSRSRRSGYTF. The variable domain in full, with the rest retrieved from reference TRBV5-6 and TRBJ1-2, is DAGVTQSPTHLIKTRGQQVTLRCSPKSGHDTVSWYQQALGQGPQFIFQYYEEEERQRGNFPDRFSGHQFPNYSSELNVNALLLGDSALYLCVSSRSRRSGYTFGSGTRLTVV.

In this sample, this clonotype turned up many times. This rearrangement joins TRBV5-6 to TRBJ2-1; 15 positions agree with TRBD2. CDR1 and CDR2 from the germline V gene are SGHDT and YYEEEE. This CDR3 comprises 16 residues. V lost 0 bases and J lost 10; bases outside the gene matches: 5. This chain's CDR3 is CASSLAPGLAGGEQFF. DNA of the CDR3: TGTGCCAGCAGCTTGGCCCCGGGACTAGCGGGAGGCGAGCAGTTCTTC.

This clonotype appeared once. The junction departs from the called germline gene at one end, perhaps through a read error. The rearrangement uses TRBV11-2 and TRBJ2-3; D gene uncertain. Germline V gene data show CDR1 as SGHAT and CDR2 as FQNNGV. The CDR3 length is 14 residues. The CDR3 nucleotides are TGTGACAGCAGCCTGGGATTGCCAACAGATACGCAATATTTT. It specifies CDSSLGLPTDTQYF.